This T cell receptor beta chain was captured by sequencing in a study of blood T cell repertoires in COVID-19. Overall study: COVID-19 samples collected from the United States, Italy and Spain covered acute and convalescent phases. PBMCs, B-cell-depleted T cells, or T cells were the source of the cDNA or gDNA that made up the material.

Germline assignment: CDR1 SGHRS and CDR2 YFSETQ. V dropped 2 bases and J dropped 1 base, with 6 bases sitting between them. The CDR3 covers 13 residues. Original processing methods: Reference gene primer amplification yielded estimated nucleated cell counts. Repertoires were generated with immunoSEQ multiplex PCR, while TCRdb's copy carries only in-frame clones and drops some. V and J calls and clone size are copied from that table; D and trimming were computed from the DNA. The repertoire holds under 250,000 clones, roughly 84% seen once, with approximately 4.4% in the top ten. Sequenced: peripheral blood. The V gene is TRBV5-1, the J gene TRBJ1-1; no definite D call. This TCR was sampled from a man in his fifties with active or convalescent COVID-19. The CDR3 loop is CASSFDKNTEAFF. CDR3 sequence (DNA): TGCGCCAGCAGCTTTGACAAGAACACTGAAGCTTTCTTT.